This is a list of T cell receptor beta chains from one sample in a study of shared clonotypes between healthy human individuals. Clones were sequenced by immunoSEQ multiplex PCR, and TCRdb holds only the in-frame ones, with some missing. The sample has over a million clones; roughly 96% are singletons. Sequencing was performed on naive CD4+ T cells sorted from blood. These receptor sequences come from a man aged 25 to 40 in good health. Both conserved end residues are part of each CDR3. Each record gives: clone size, V gene, J gene, D gene, CDR3 DNA, CDR3 protein. The D gene is left open where the match is weak. Not every row has a clone size; where given, it reads once, few, many or a size class.

once,TRBV5-4,TRBJ2-5,TRBD2,TGTGCCAGCAGCTTGTCCGGGCGGGAGGGAGGAGAGACCCAGTACTTC,CASSLSGREGGETQYF
-,TRBV6-5,TRBJ2-7,-,TGTGCCAGCAGTTACTTCCAGGGGAGCTCCTACGAGCAGTACTTC,CASSYFQGSSYEQYF
-,TRBV5-5,TRBJ2-7,-,TGTGCCAGCAGCCCCGGGACTTACGAGCAGTACTTC,CASSPGTYEQYF
-,TRBV27,TRBJ2-7,TRBD1,TGTGCCAGCAGTCCTTGGACAGGAGCATTAGCCGAGCAGTACTTC,CASSPWTGALAEQYF
-,TRBV28,TRBJ1-4,-,TGTGCCACCACAAAGGGGGGTGCTAATGAAAAACTGTTTTTT,CATTKGGANEKLFF
-,TRBV29-1,TRBJ1-4,-,TGCAGCGTCCGCCGGGACACCAGCTTACGAGAAAAACTGTTTTTT,CSVRRDTSLREKLFF
-,TRBV5-6,TRBJ2-7,-,TGTGCCAGCAGCTTCGAGGGGATGAAATCCTACGAGCAGTACTTC,CASSFEGMKSYEQYF
-,TRBV28,TRBJ2-1,TRBD1,TGTGCCAGCAACAGGGGAAGAAAACCCTACAATGAGCAGTTCTTC,CASNRGRKPYNEQFF
-,TRBV19,TRBJ2-3,-,TGTGCCAGTAGTATTTATACGGACAGAACTAACACAGATACGCAGTATTTT,CASSIYTDRTNTDTQYF
-,TRBV18,TRBJ2-2,TRBD1,TGTGCCAGCTCACCGCGACAGGGGGCGACCGGGGAGCTGTTTTTT,CASSPRQGATGELFF
-,TRBV18,TRBJ2-5,-,TGTGCCAGCTCACCTCTCGGTCGGGGGCACTCACAAGAGACCCAGTACTTC,CASSPLGRGHSQETQYF
once,TRBV5-6,TRBJ2-3,-,TGTGCCAGCAGCCGCGGGACACGCGAAACAGATACGCAGTATTTT,CASSRGTRETDTQYF
-,TRBV7-9,TRBJ2-7,TRBD1,TGTGCCAGCAGCTCTACCGGGACAGGGGTCGACGAGCAGTACTTC,CASSSTGTGVDEQYF
-,TRBV10-3,TRBJ2-1,-,TGTGCCATCAGATCTATTACAGGGTCCGAGGAGCAGTTCTTC,CAIRSITGSEEQFF
-,TRBV7-2,TRBJ2-7,TRBD2,TGTGCCAGCAGCTTAGTTGGGACTAGCAGGATAGAAACCTACGAGCAGTACTTC,CASSLVGTSRIETYEQYF
-,TRBV21-1,TRBJ1-2,-,TGTGCCTACAGAAAGACCTATGGCTACACCTTC,CAYRKTYGYTF
-,TRBV5-4,TRBJ1-1,-,TGTGCCAGCAGCCCTGGGAGAAGCATGAACACTGAAGCTTTCTTT,CASSPGRSMNTEAFF
-,TRBV7-6,TRBJ2-2,TRBD1,TGTGCCAGCAGCGCACGGGGACAGGACACCGGGGAGCTGTTTTTT,CASSARGQDTGELFF
-,TRBV28,TRBJ2-3,-,TGTGCCAGCAGTTTATTCGGGGCAAGCACAGATACGCAGTATTTT,CASSLFGASTDTQYF
-,TRBV10-3,TRBJ2-1,-,TGTGCCATCAGTGATACGAGCTCCTACAATGAGCAGTTCTTC,CAISDTSSYNEQFF
-,TRBV5-5,TRBJ2-7,TRBD2,TGTGCCAGCAGCTCGAGTAGCGGGAGGCTCGGCGAGCAGTACTTC,CASSSSSGRLGEQYF
-,TRBV9,TRBJ2-5,TRBD2,TGTGCCAGCAGCGAGGGAGGGGAGACCCAGTACTTC,CASSEGGETQYF
-,TRBV14,TRBJ1-2,-,TGTGCCAGCAGCCAAGATCTTGGAGAAAACTATGGCTACACCTTC,CASSQDLGENYGYTF
-,TRBV5-8,TRBJ2-3,-,TGTGCCAGCAGCTCCAGGACGGGGTACCTGGATACGCAGTATTTT,CASSSRTGYLDTQYF
-,TRBV28,TRBJ1-2,-,TGTGCCAGCAGTTTAAGGCAGAACTATGGCTACACCTTC,CASSLRQNYGYTF
-,TRBV5-6,TRBJ1-1,TRBD1,TGTGCCAGCAGCTTATACAGGGGAACCACTGAAGCTTTCTTT,CASSLYRGTTEAFF
-,TRBV5-6,TRBJ2-3,TRBD2,TGTGCCTCCATAGGGACTAGCGGGAGACTTACGCAGTATTTT,CASIGTSGRLTQYF
-,TRBV9,TRBJ1-5,-,TGTGCCAGCAGCGTCACCTCCGGCTTCAATCAGCCCCAGCATTTT,CASSVTSGFNQPQHF
-,TRBV5-1,TRBJ2-7,-,TGCGCCAGCAGCTTGGGGCCCGTGGACAGAGCGATATGGTACGAGCAGTACTTC,CASSLGPVDRAIWYEQYF
once,TRBV11-2,TRBJ2-1,-,TGTGCCAGCAGCTTAGTGGCCCTGGTCACGCAGTTCTTC,CASSLVALVTQFF
once,TRBV7-2,TRBJ1-2,TRBD1,TGTGCCAGCAGCCCGGGACAGGACTATGGCTACACCTTC,CASSPGQDYGYTF
-,TRBV7-9,TRBJ2-1,TRBD2,TGTGCCAGCAGCGGCTCTGGGAGCCGGACTAGGATCAATGAGCAGTTCTTC,CASSGSGSRTRINEQFF
-,TRBV10-1,TRBJ2-3,TRBD2,TGCGCCAGCAGTGAGTCCGGGGGGACTAGCACAGATACGCAGTATTTT,CASSESGGTSTDTQYF
-,TRBV14,TRBJ2-2,-,TGTGCCAGCAGCCAAGGAGGGACGGCAACCGGGGAGCTGTTTTTT,CASSQGGTATGELFF
-,TRBV5-1,TRBJ2-7,TRBD1,TGCGCCAGCAGCCAATACAGGGGTTCCCACTACGAGCAGTACTTC,CASSQYRGSHYEQYF
-,TRBV7-2,TRBJ2-1,TRBD1,TGTGCCAGCAGTAAGACAGGGGCGACCTACAATGAGCAGTTCTTC,CASSKTGATYNEQFF
-,TRBV12-5,TRBJ2-3,TRBD1,TGTGCTAGTGGTTTGGGACAGGGTTCTGGCACAGATACGCAGTATTTT,CASGLGQGSGTDTQYF
once,TRBV13,TRBJ2-1,-,TGTGCCAGCAGCTTAGGCACGGGAGTGGCCTACAATGAGCAGTTCTTC,CASSLGTGVAYNEQFF
-,TRBV9,TRBJ1-4,-,TGTGCCAGCAGCGTAGCGAGTTCAACTAATGAAAAACTGTTTTTT,CASSVASSTNEKLFF
-,TRBV19,TRBJ1-5,-,TGTGCCACCTGGGACAAAGATCAGCCCCAGCATTTT,CATWDKDQPQHF
-,TRBV19,TRBJ2-5,TRBD1,TGTGCCAGCAGTAAGGGACAGGTAGAAGAGACCCAGTACTTC,CASSKGQVEETQYF
-,TRBV28,TRBJ1-5,-,TGTGCCAGCAGCCTCCGTAGGGGGTGGGGCAATCAGCCCCAGCATTTT,CASSLRRGWGNQPQHF
-,TRBV19,TRBJ2-3,TRBD2,TGTGCCAGTACCCTCAATATTGCCGGACTAGCGGGAGTGGCGGATACGCAGTATTTT,CASTLNIAGLAGVADTQYF
-,TRBV6-6,TRBJ2-5,TRBD2,TGTGCCACACACACTAGCGGAGAGACCCAGTACTTC,CATHTSGETQYF
-,TRBV6-1,TRBJ1-5,-,TGTGCCAGCAGTGAAGGGGTAGGCGACCCGCCCCAGCATTTT,CASSEGVGDPPQHF
-,TRBV27,TRBJ2-7,-,TGTGCCAGCAGTTTATTCGGCTCGAGCTCCTACGAGCAGTACTTC,CASSLFGSSSYEQYF
once,TRBV4-1,TRBJ1-1,-,TGCGCCAGCAGCCAAGAAATAGGCTTGGGGGGGAGGACTGAAGCTTTCTTT,CASSQEIGLGGRTEAFF
-,TRBV7-6,TRBJ2-5,TRBD2,TGTGCCAGCAGCTCATCTGGGACTAGGCAAGAGACCCAGTACTTC,CASSSSGTRQETQYF
once,TRBV11-2,TRBJ2-5,TRBD1,TGTGCCAGCAGCTCCGGACAGGGGGGGTTTTGGCAAGAGACCCAGTACTTC,CASSSGQGGFWQETQYF
-,TRBV30,TRBJ2-7,TRBD2,TGTGCCTGGAGGTCGGGCGGGAGAGCCTACGAGCAGTACTTC,CAWRSGGRAYEQYF
-,TRBV5-1,TRBJ2-5,-,TGCGCCAGCAGCCTGCTCTCCCCTTGGCAAGAGACCCAGTACTTC,CASSLLSPWQETQYF
-,TRBV30,TRBJ2-7,-,TGTGCCTGGAGGCCCTCAAGCTCCTACGAGCAGTACTTC,CAWRPSSSYEQYF
-,TRBV6-1,TRBJ1-2,-,TGTGCCAGCAGTGAAATTACCGCGGATCGGGGCTACACCTTC,CASSEITADRGYTF
-,TRBV18,TRBJ2-7,TRBD1,TGTGCCAGCTCATTCCGGGACAGTTACTACGAGCAGTACTTC,CASSFRDSYYEQYF
-,TRBV18,TRBJ2-7,-,TGTGCCAGCTCACCACGGGTTTACGAGCAGTACTTC,CASSPRVYEQYF
-,TRBV7-9,TRBJ1-1,-,TGTGCCAGTTCCCCAACTGGGGGGTTCACTGAAGCTTTCTTT,CASSPTGGFTEAFF
once,TRBV6-1,TRBJ2-2,TRBD1,TGTGCCACAAACAGGGGGTTGAGCACCGGGGAGCTGTTTTTT,CATNRGLSTGELFF